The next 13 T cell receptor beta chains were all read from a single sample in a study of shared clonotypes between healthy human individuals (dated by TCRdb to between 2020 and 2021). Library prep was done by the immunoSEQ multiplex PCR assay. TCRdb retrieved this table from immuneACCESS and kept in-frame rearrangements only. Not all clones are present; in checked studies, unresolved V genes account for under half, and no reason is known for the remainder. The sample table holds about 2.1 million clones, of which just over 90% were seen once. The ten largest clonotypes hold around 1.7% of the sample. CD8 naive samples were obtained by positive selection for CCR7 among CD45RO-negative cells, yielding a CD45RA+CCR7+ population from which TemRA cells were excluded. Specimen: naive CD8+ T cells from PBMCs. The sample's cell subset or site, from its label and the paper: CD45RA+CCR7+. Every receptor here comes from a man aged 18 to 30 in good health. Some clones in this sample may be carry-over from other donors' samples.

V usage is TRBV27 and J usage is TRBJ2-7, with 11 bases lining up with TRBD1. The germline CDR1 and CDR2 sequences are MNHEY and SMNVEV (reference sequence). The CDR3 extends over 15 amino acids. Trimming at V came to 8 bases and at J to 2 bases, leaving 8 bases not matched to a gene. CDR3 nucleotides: TGTGCCAGCGGACAGGGGGCGATTCTTCCCTACGAGCAGTACTTC. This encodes CASGQGAILPYEQYF.

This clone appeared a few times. The CDR3 DNA follows: TGTGCCAGCAGCCGGGACCATACCAGAGATAACACTGAAGCTTTCTTT. Amino acids: CASSRDHTRDNTEAFF. The genes are TRBV14 and TRBJ1-1, with D tentatively TRBD1 (5 bases). The CDR3 runs 16 residues. CDR1 and CDR2 (germline): SGHDN, FVKESK. V was clipped by 4 bases and J by 2 bases, with 17 bases between them.

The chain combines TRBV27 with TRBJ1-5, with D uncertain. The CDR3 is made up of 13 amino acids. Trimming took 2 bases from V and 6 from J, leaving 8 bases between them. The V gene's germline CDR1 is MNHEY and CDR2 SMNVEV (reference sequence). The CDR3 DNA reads TGTGCCAGCAGTTTAGTAGGGCTTCAGCCCCAGCATTTT. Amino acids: CASSLVGLQPQHF.

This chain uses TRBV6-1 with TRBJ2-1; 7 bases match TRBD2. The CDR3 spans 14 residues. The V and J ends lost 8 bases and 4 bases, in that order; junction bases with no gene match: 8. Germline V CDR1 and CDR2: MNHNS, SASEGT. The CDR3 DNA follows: TGTGCCAGCGTCCGGCTAGCGGCTTACAATGAGCAGTTCTTC. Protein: CASVRLAAYNEQFF.

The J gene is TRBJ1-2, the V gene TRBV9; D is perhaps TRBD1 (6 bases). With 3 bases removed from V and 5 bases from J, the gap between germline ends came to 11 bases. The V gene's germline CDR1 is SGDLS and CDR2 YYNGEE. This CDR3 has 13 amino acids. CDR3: CASSANGQYGYTF. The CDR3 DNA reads TGTGCCAGCAGCGCAAACGGACAGTATGGCTACACCTTC.

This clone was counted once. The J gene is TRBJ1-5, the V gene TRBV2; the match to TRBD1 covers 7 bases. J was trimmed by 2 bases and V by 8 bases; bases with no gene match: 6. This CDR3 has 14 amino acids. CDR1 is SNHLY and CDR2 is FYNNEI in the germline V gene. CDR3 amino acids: CASCQGVGNQPQHF. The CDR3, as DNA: TGTGCCAGCTGTCAGGGGGTTGGCAATCAGCCCCAGCATTTT. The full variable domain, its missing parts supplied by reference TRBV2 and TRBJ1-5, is EPEVTQTPSHQVTQMGQEVILRCVPISNHLYFYWYRQILGQKVEFLVSFYNNEISEKSEIFDDQFSVERPDGSNFTLKIRSTKLEDSAMYFCASCQGVGNQPQHFGDGTRLSIL.

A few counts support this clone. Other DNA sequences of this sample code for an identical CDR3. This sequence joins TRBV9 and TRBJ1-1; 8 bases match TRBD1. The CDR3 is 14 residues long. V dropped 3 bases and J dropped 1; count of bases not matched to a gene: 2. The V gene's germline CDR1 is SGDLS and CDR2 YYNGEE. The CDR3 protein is CASSGTGKNTEAFF. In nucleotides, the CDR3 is TGTGCCAGCAGCGGGACAGGGAAGAACACTGAAGCTTTCTTT.

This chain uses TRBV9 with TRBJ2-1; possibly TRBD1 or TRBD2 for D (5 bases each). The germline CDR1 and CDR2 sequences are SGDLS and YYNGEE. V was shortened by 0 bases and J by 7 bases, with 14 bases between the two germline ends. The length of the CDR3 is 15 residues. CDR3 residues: CASSVVPFGGNEQFF. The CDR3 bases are TGTGCCAGCAGCGTAGTACCCTTTGGGGGTAATGAGCAGTTCTTC.

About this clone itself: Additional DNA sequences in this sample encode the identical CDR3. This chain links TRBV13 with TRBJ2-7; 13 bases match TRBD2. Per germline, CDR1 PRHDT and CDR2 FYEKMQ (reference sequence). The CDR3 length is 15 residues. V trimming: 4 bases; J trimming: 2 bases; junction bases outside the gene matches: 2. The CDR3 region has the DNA TGTGCCAGCAGCTCCGGGACTAGCGGGGCCTACGAGCAGTACTTC. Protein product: CASSSGTSGAYEQYF.

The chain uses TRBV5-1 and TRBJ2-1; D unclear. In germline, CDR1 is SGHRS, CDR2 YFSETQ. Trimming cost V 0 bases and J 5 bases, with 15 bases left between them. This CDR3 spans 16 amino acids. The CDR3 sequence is CASSLDPRFLHNEQFF. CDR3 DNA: TGCGCCAGCAGCTTGGACCCGAGATTCCTCCACAATGAGCAGTTCTTC.

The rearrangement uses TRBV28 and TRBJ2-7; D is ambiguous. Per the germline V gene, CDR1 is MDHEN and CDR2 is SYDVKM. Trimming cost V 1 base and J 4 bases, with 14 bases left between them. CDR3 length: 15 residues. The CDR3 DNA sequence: TGTGCCAGCAGTTTATTTAGGACCACCCATTACGAGCAGTACTTC. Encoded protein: CASSLFRTTHYEQYF.

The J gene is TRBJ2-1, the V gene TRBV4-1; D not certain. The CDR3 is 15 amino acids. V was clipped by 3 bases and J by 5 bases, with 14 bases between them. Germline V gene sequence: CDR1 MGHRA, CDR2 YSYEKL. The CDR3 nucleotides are TGCGCCAGCAGCCAGGCGGCCTCACCCCACAATGAGCAGTTCTTC. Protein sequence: CASSQAASPHNEQFF.

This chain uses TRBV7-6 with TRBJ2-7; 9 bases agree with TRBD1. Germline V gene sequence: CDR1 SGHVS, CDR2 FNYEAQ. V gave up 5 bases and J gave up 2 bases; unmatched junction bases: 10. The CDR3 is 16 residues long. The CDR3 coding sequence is TGTGCCAGCAGCACAATCGGACAGGGGAAAACCTACGAGCAGTACTTC. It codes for CASSTIGQGKTYEQYF.